The clone carrying this T cell receptor (beta chain) was seen repeatedly, ten times or more. Its antigen is unknown. Trimming left V 8 bases short and J 2 bases short, with 12 bases between. Looked up from germline, CDR1 is SNHLY and CDR2 is FYNNEI. This CDR3 contains 13 residues. The data derive from a study of identical twins. Study-level points and caveats: Abundant beta clonotypes from cord blood had fewer insertions, unlike memory repertoires, which showed none.

TCRdb itself ran the 5' RACE reads through MiXCR, one entry per CDR3 protein. The sample carries 500,000 to 650,000 distinct CDR3 sequences, 7.1% recorded once. The same sample was also used in a study of yellow fever vaccine responses in identical twins.

This sequence joins TRBV2 and TRBJ1-2, with a tentative D call TRBD1 (6 bases). The clonotype comes from a woman between 18 and 30 years old in good health. The sequenced material came from PBMCs. In DNA form, the CDR3 reads TGTGCCAGCGGCCCGGGACACAACTATGGCTACACCTTC. This sequence encodes CASGPGHNYGYTF.